This T cell receptor (beta chain) was recorded in a study of T-cell reconstitution after alpha-beta-depleted transplantation in children. The TCRbeta library incorporated unique molecular identifiers. TCRdb processed the PCR reads anew with MiXCR; each CDR3 protein has one entry. This sample has a few hundred thousand distinct CDR3 sequences, with roughly 22% found just once. The V gene lost 6 bases and the J gene lost 4 bases, with 18 bases spanning the gap. Germline lookup yields CDR1 MNHNS and CDR2 SASEGT. The CDR3 spans 16 residues. This clonotype was detected a few times. The receptor comes from a human donor who donated a stem cell graft to a child with acute myeloid leukemia. The chain uses TRBV6-1 and TRBJ1-4; perhaps TRBD1 as D (5 bases). This material consisted of PBMCs from the stem cell graft donor, taken from the stem cell graft. The CDR3 loop is CASSFLGLLRNEKLFF. The CDR3, as DNA: TGTGCCAGCAGCTTTCTGGGACTGCTCCGTAATGAAAAACTGTTTTTT.